This T cell receptor beta chain was sequenced in a study of post-analysis software for immune sequencing data. Study-wide context: Secondary progressive, relapsing-remitting and progressive-relapsing multiple sclerosis were among the included disease courses.

Unique molecular identifiers tagged the TCR beta cDNA libraries. Between about 0.85 and 10 million T cells gave rise to some 470,000 cDNA molecules. TCRdb re-derived calls from the PCR reads in MiXCR, one entry per CDR3 protein. The sample consists of hundreds of thousands of distinct CDR3 sequences, 55% to 70% of them appearing once. This clonotype has only a few counts. Its specificity is not known. This CDR3 spans 15 amino acids. The germline V and J ends were trimmed by 3 bases and 7 bases, with 16 bases remaining between them. General observations from the study: Compared with controls, patients showed significantly lower normalized Chao1 diversity. The study found TRBV5-6, TRBV5-1 and TRBV20-1 among 5 or 6 TRBV segments more frequent in patients than controls.

The J gene is TRBJ2-1, the V gene TRBV12-3 or TRBV12-4, with D possibly being TRBD1 (6 bases). Sequenced sample: blood. This clonotype was obtained from a girl aged 2 to 9 with multiple sclerosis. CDR3 region: CASSFFLGTRNEQFF. The CDR3 DNA sequence: TGTGCCAGCAGTTTTTTTCTCGGGACAAGGAATGAGCAGTTCTTC.